This T cell receptor beta chain emerged from a study of T-cell reconstitution after alpha-beta-depleted transplantation in children. The CDR3 extends over 13 amino acids. Trimming shortened V by 7 bases and J by 4 bases, and 13 bases separated the two germline ends. This sample's TCRbeta library carried unique molecular identifier barcodes. TCRdb itself ran the PCR reads through MiXCR, one entry per CDR3 protein. The table lists about 610,000 distinct CDR3 sequences, over 9.5% of them singletons. This clonotype was seen a handful of times. This TCR was recovered from a human donor who donated a stem cell graft to a child with acute myeloid leukemia. The sample here was PBMCs from the stem cell graft donor, taken from the stem cell graft. The V call is TRBV12-3 or TRBV12-4, the J call TRBJ1-2, with no clear D. The CDR3 reads CASTPTASYGYTF. The CDR3 DNA reads TGTGCCAGCACCCCTACAGCTTCCTATGGCTACACCTTC.